The entry below describes one T cell receptor beta chain. The entry originates in a study of blood T cell repertoires in COVID-19. Study context: The United States, Italy and Spain supplied acute and convalescent COVID-19 samples. The analysed material was cDNA or gDNA that came from T cells, B-cell-depleted T cells, or PBMCs.

The germline V gene encodes CDR1 ENHRY and CDR2 SYGVKD. The CDR3 runs 12 residues. J gave up 8 bases and V 7 bases, and 7 bases lay outside the gene matches. Original data processing: Estimation of nucleated cell counts relied on the amplification of reference gene primers. The table came from immunoSEQ multiplex PCR; TCRdb's copy has only in-frame clones and leaves some out. The V and J calls and clone size are taken from that table; D and trimming were inferred from the DNA. The data contain about 210,000 clones, about 83% of them singletons. The rearrangement links TRBV10-3 to TRBJ1-1, with 7 bases lining up with TRBD1. Material: peripheral blood. The origin of this receptor is a woman aged 40 to 55 with active or convalescent COVID-19. The CDR3 region is CAINEQGREAFF. As DNA, the CDR3 is TGTGCCATCAACGAACAGGGGCGAGAAGCTTTCTTT.